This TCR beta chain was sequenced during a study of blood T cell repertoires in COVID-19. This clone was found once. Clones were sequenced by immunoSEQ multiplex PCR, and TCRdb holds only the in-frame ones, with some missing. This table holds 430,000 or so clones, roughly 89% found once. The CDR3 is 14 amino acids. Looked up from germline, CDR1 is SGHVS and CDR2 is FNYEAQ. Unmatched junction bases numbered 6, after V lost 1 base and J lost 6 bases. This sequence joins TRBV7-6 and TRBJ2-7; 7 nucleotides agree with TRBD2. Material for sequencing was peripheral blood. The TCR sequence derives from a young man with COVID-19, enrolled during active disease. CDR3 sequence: CASSLDGTISEQYF. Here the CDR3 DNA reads TGTGCCAGCAGCTTAGACGGGACTATCTCCGAGCAGTACTTC.